Below are 18 T cell receptor beta chains sequenced from a single sample in a study of T cell changes during pregnancy in multiple sclerosis. The data were produced by immunoSEQ multiplex PCR, yet TCRdb's version contains in-frame clones alone and is incomplete. The sample records 100,000 or so clones, about 94% being singletons. The material sequenced was peripheral blood, taken after pregnancy. Source of these receptors: a female donor in good health, enrolled as a control in a pregnancy study.

The rearrangement uses TRBV5-1 and TRBJ2-2; D is unresolved. This CDR3 contains 14 residues. Germline V gives CDR1 SGHRS, CDR2 YFSETQ. Between the trimmed V and J ends, which lost 0 bases and 5 bases, there was a span of 8 bases. The CDR3 coding sequence is TGCGCCAGCAGCTTGGTTCAGGAAACCGGGGAGCTGTTTTTT. This encodes CASSLVQETGELFF.

V and J are TRBV2 and TRBJ1-4; D gene ambiguous. Trimming removed 5 bases at V and 6 bases at J, with 4 bases between. Germline loops: CDR1 SNHLY, CDR2 FYNNEI. The CDR3 sequence is 11 residues long. CDR3 sequence reads: CASSQDEKLFF. The CDR3 DNA sequence: TGTGCCAGCAGTCAGGATGAAAAACTGTTTTTT.

The chain is built from TRBV4-1 and TRBJ2-7; D gene uncertain. This CDR3 spans 11 amino acids. Per germline, CDR1 MGHRA and CDR2 YSYEKL. Between the trimmed V and J ends, which lost 8 bases and 1 base, there was a span of 6 bases. CDR3 in amino acids: CASHGSYEQYF. The DNA of the CDR3 is TGCGCCAGCCACGGGTCCTACGAGCAGTACTTC.

This clone was detected only once. This chain joins TRBV9 and TRBJ2-7, with 8 bases matching TRBD2. The CDR3 is made up of 14 amino acids. The ends lost 4 bases at V and 7 bases at J; junction bases unmatched: 10. Germline lookup yields CDR1 SGDLS and CDR2 YYNGEE. The CDR3 sequence: CASSPSGSQWEQYF. CDR3 DNA: TGTGCCAGCAGCCCAAGCGGGAGTCAATGGGAGCAGTACTTC.

The rearrangement links TRBV28 to TRBJ1-4; D possibly corresponds to TRBD1 (6 bases). The CDR3 spans 14 residues. From germline, CDR1 is MDHEN and CDR2 SYDVKM. V gave up 4 bases and J gave up 7 bases, with 13 bases separating them. The CDR3 DNA reads as TGTGCCAGCAGTTGGGGGGGGCGGGCTGAAAAACTGTTTTTT. This encodes CASSWGGRAEKLFF.

This chain joins TRBV6-5 and TRBJ2-1, with a weak D call TRBD2 (6 bases). Germline-derived CDR1 and CDR2 are MNHEY and SVGAGI. The CDR3 is 16 amino acids. Trimming stripped 6 bases from V and 4 bases from J, with 19 bases between. CDR3 in amino acids: CASRYLTGTAYNEQFF. The DNA of the CDR3 is TGTGCCAGCAGATACCTAACCGGGACTGCTTACAATGAGCAGTTCTTC.

The CDR3, as DNA: TGTGCCAGCAGTTTTTCAGGGGGCCAGGGAGCGTCCTATAATTCACCCCTCCACTTT. Protein: CASSFSGGQGASYNSPLHF. The chain links TRBV28 to TRBJ1-6; 8 bases align to TRBD1. Germline V gene data show CDR1 as MDHEN and CDR2 as SYDVKM. V lost 3 bases and J lost 1; bases outside the gene matches: 11. The CDR3 contains 19 residues.

This chain joins TRBV19 and TRBJ2-2, with D hard to call. CDR1 LNHDA and CDR2 SQIVND come from the germline V gene (reference sequence). V gave up 4 bases and J gave up 4 bases, with 4 bases separating them. This CDR3 is built from 12 residues. The CDR3 DNA reads TGTGCCAGTAGTACCTCCACCGGGGAGCTGTTTTTT. It translates to CASSTSTGELFF.

J is TRBJ1-5 and V is TRBV4-1; D remains ambiguous. Germline V CDR1 and CDR2: MGHRA, YSYEKL. The CDR3 runs to 15 residues. V was pared by 2 bases and J by 2 bases, with 10 bases between. The CDR3, as DNA: TGCGCCAGCAGCCAACCGGGATTGGGCAATCAGCCCCAGCATTTT. It translates to CASSQPGLGNQPQHF.

This clone appeared a single time. The V gene is TRBV2, the J gene TRBJ1-2, with a possible D match to TRBD1 (6 bases). Deletions cut 3 bases from V and 4 bases from J, with 12 bases between. The CDR3 has 14 residues. The germline gives CDR1 SNHLY, CDR2 FYNNEI. The CDR3 reads CASSDGRGSYGYTF. As DNA, the CDR3 is TGTGCCAGCAGTGATGGCAGGGGTTCCTATGGCTACACCTTC.

V is TRBV5-4 and J is TRBJ1-2; TRBD1 matches 9 bases. The length of the CDR3 is 14 residues. Germline V gene sequence: CDR1 SGHNT, CDR2 YYREEE (reference sequence). V lost 4 bases to trimming and J lost 8 bases; unmatched junction nucleotides: 9. The CDR3 region is CASSAEQGALGYTF. The CDR3 DNA sequence: TGTGCCAGCAGCGCCGAACAGGGGGCGCTGGGCTACACCTTC.

V gene TRBV19 combines with J gene TRBJ1-5; D possibly corresponds to TRBD1 (6 bases). CDR1 is LNHDA and CDR2 is SQIVND in the germline V gene (reference sequence). This CDR3 contains 15 residues. V was pared by 1 base and J by 7 bases, with 14 bases between. The CDR3 region is CASSIVVGGGQPQHF. The CDR3 DNA sequence: TGTGCCAGTAGTATAGTGGTAGGGGGGGGCCAGCCCCAGCATTTT.

The gene calls are TRBV5-1 and TRBJ2-3, with 9 bases lining up with TRBD2. Germline-derived CDR1 and CDR2 are SGHRS and YFSETQ. The CDR3 loop spans 16 amino acids. J was trimmed by 2 bases and V by 0 bases; bases with no gene match: 4. The chain's CDR3 is CASSLDLAGTTDTQYF. The CDR3 region has the DNA TGCGCCAGCAGCTTGGACCTAGCGGGAACCACAGATACGCAGTATTTT.

The CDR3 nucleotides read TGTGCCAGCAGCTTTGGACAGGGGAAAGATACGCAGTATTTT. Amino acids: CASSFGQGKDTQYF. The chain joins TRBV5-5 to TRBJ2-3, with 9 nucleotides matching TRBD1. V was pared by 2 bases and J by 5 bases, with 3 bases of the junction left unmatched. The CDR3 totals 14 residues. CDR1 and CDR2 (germline): SGHKS, YYEKEE (reference sequence).

The chain employs TRBV5-6 and TRBJ2-7; TRBD1 aligns across 9 bases. The CDR3 is made up of 16 amino acids. Germline-derived CDR1 and CDR2 are SGHDT and YYEEEE. V dropped 0 bases and J dropped 0; count of bases not matched to a gene: 4. Here the CDR3 DNA reads TGTGCCAGCAGCTTGGCTGGACAGGGGTTCTCCTACGAGCAGTACTTC. It codes for CASSLAGQGFSYEQYF. Variable domain in full (rest from reference TRBV5-6 and TRBJ2-7): DAGVTQSPTHLIKTRGQQVTLRCSPKSGHDTVSWYQQALGQGPQFIFQYYEEEERQRGNFPDRFSGHQFPNYSSELNVNALLLGDSALYLCASSLAGQGFSYEQYFGPGTRLTVT.

The chain has TRBV5-1 and TRBJ1-4; 7 positions agree with TRBD1. The J segment lost 7 bases and the V segment lost 0 bases, leaving 3 bases of the junction unmatched. The CDR3 runs to 14 residues. The germline CDR1 and CDR2 sequences are SGHRS and YFSETQ. CDR3 loop: CASSLVQGGEKLFF. As DNA, the CDR3 is TGCGCCAGCAGCTTGGTGCAGGGGGGTGAAAAACTGTTTTTT.

The V call is TRBV28, the J call TRBJ2-5, with TRBD2 as a possible D gene (5 bases). The CDR3 runs to 14 residues. Trimming left V 8 bases short and J 2 bases short, with 15 bases between. Germline values: CDR1 MDHEN, CDR2 SYDVKM. For the CDR3, the DNA is TGTGCCAGCGAAGGACTCTTATGGCAAGAGACCCAGTACTTC. It yields the protein CASEGLLWQETQYF.

V gene TRBV27 combines with J gene TRBJ2-1, with D possibly TRBD1 on 5 matching bases. With 5 bases removed from V and 0 bases from J, the gap between germline ends came to 11 bases. This CDR3 spans 15 amino acids. The germline V gene has CDR1 MNHEY and CDR2 SMNVEV (reference sequence). The CDR3 region has the DNA TGTGCCAGCAGTCCACAGGTTAGCTCCTACAATGAGCAGTTCTTC. It translates to CASSPQVSSYNEQFF.